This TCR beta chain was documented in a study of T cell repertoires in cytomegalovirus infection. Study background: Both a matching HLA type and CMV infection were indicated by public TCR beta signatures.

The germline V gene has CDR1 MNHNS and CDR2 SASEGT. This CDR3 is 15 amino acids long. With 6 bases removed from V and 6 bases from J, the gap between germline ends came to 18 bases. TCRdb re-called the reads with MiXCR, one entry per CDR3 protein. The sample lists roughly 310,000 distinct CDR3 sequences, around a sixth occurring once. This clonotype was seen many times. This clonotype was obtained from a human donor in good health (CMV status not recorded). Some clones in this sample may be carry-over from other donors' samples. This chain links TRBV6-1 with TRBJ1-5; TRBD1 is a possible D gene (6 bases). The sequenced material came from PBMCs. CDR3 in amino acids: CASSDHRDIRQPQHF. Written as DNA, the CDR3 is TGTGCCAGCAGCGATCACCGGGACATCCGTCAGCCCCAGCATTTT.